This TCR beta chain was captured by sequencing in a study of shared clonotypes between healthy human individuals. The V end was cut by 5 bases, the J end by 0 bases, with 11 bases between. The CDR3 runs 15 residues. Germline-derived CDR1 and CDR2 are MGHRA and YSYEKL. Sequencing was performed with immunoSEQ multiplex PCR; in TCRdb, only in-frame clones are kept and a portion is missing. The sample contains millions of clones, 90% to 95% of which appear only once. Sequencing input: naive CD4+ T cells sorted from blood. As for subset: CD45RA+ positively selected. This TCR was recovered from a man aged 18 to 35 in good health. The gene calls are TRBV4-1 and TRBJ2-1; D remains ambiguous. The chain's CDR3 is CASSFESSSYNEQFF. In nucleotides, the CDR3 is TGCGCCAGCAGCTTTGAGTCGAGCTCCTACAATGAGCAGTTCTTC.